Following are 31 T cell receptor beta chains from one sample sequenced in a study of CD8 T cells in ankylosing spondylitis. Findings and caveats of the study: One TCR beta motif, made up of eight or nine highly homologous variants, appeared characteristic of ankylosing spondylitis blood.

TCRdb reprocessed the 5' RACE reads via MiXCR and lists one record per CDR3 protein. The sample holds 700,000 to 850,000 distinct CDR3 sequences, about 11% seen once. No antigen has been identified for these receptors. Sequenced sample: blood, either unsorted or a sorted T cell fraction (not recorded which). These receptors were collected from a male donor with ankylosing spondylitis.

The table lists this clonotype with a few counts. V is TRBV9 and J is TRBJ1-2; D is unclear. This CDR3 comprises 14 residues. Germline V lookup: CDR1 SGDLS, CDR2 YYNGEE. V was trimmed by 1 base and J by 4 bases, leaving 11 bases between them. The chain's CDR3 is CASSVTQVPYGYTF. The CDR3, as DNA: TGTGCCAGCAGCGTAACCCAGGTCCCCTATGGCTACACCTTC.

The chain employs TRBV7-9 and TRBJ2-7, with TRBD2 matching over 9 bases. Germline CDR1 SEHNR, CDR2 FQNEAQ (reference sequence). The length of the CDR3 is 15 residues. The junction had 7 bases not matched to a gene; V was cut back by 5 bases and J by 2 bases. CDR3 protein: CASSPRLAEPYEQYF. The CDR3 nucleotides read TGTGCCAGCAGCCCACGACTAGCGGAGCCCTACGAGCAGTACTTC.

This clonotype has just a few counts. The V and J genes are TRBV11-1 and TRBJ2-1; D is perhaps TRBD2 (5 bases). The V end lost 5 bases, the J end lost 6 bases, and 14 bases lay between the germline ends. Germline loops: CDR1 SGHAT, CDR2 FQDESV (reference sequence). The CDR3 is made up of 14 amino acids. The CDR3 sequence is CASSPRTRGNEQFF. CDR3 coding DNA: TGTGCCAGCAGCCCGAGGACTCGCGGCAATGAGCAGTTCTTC.

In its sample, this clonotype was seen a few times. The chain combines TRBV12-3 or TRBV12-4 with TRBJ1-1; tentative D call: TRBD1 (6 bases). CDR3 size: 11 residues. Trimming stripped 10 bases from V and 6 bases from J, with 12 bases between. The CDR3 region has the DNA TGTGCCACCCACAGGGCAGCTGAAGCTTTCTTT. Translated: CATHRAAEAFF.

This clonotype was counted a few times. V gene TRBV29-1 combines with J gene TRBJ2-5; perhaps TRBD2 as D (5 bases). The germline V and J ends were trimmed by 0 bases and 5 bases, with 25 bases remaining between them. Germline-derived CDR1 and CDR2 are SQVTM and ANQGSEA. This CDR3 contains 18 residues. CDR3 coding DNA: TGCAGCGTTGAAGATAACGTCGGGAAACCCTCCCTGGGGGAGACCCAGTACTTC. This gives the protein CSVEDNVGKPSLGETQYF.

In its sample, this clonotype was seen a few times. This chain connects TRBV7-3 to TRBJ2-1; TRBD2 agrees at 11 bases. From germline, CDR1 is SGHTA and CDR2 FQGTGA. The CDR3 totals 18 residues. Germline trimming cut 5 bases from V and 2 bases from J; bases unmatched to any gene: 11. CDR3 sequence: CASSEPLPSGGTYNEQFF. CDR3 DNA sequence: TGTGCCAGCAGCGAGCCTCTCCCTAGCGGGGGGACCTACAATGAGCAGTTCTTC. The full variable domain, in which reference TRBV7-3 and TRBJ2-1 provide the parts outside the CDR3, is GAGVSQTPSNKVTEKGKYVELRCDPISGHTALYWYRQSLGQGPEFLIYFQGTGAADDSGLPNDRFFAVRPEGSVSTLKIQRTERGDSAVYLCASSEPLPSGGTYNEQFFGPGTRLTVL.

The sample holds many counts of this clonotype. Here the CDR3 reads CASSVGALQSYGYTF. CDR3 nucleotides: TGTGCCAGCAGCGTAGGAGCTCTCCAATCCTATGGCTACACCTTC. V gene TRBV9 combines with J gene TRBJ1-2; D uncertain. V was shortened by 0 bases and J by 4 bases, with 13 bases between the two germline ends. There are 15 residues in the CDR3. The germline V gene encodes CDR1 SGDLS and CDR2 YYNGEE.

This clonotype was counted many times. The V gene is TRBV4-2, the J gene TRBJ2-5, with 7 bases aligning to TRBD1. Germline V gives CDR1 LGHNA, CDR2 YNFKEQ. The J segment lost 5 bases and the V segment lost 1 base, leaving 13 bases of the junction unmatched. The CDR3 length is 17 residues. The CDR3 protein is CASSQVVLGQRFETQYF. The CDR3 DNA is TGTGCCAGCAGCCAAGTTGTATTGGGACAGCGTTTTGAGACCCAGTACTTC.

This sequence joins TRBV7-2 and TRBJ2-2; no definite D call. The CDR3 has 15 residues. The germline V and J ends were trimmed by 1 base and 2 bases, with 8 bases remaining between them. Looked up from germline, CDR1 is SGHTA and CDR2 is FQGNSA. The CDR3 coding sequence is TGTGCCAGCAGCTTAGGGATTTCTAACACCGGGGAGCTGTTTTTT. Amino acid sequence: CASSLGISNTGELFF.

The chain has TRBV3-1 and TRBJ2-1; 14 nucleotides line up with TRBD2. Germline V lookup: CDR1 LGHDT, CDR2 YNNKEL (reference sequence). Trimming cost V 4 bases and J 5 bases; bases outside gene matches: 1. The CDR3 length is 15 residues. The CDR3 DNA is TGTGCCAGCAGCCTGACTAGCGGGAGGGACAATGAGCAGTTCTTC. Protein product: CASSLTSGRDNEQFF.

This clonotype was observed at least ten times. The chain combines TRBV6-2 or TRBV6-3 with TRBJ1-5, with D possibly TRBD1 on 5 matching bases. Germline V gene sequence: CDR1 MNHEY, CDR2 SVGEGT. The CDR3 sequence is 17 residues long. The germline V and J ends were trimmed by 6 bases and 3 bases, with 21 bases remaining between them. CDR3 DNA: TGTGCCAGCAGCGGGGACGTCATAGATGGCCTCAATCAGCCCCAGCATTTT. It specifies CASSGDVIDGLNQPQHF.

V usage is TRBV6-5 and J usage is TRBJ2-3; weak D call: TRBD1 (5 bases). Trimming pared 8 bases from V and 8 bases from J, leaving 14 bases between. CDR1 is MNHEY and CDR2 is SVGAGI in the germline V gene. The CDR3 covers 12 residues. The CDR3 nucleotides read TGTGCCAGCGGGGCAGCCCAAGTTACGCAGTATTTT. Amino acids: CASGAAQVTQYF.

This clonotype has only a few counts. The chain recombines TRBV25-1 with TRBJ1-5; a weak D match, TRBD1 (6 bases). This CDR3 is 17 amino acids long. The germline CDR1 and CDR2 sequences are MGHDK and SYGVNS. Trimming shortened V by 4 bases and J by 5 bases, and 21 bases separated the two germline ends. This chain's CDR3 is CASSGYQGTFSDQPQHF. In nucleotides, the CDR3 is TGTGCCAGCAGTGGATACCAGGGGACCTTTTCAGATCAGCCCCAGCATTTT.

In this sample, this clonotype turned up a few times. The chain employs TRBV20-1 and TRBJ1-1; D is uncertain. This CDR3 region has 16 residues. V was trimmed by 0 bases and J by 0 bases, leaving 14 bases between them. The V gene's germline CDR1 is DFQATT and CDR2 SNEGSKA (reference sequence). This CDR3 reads CSARDQSYDMNTEAFF. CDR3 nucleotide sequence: TGCAGTGCTAGAGATCAAAGCTACGATATGAACACTGAAGCTTTCTTT.

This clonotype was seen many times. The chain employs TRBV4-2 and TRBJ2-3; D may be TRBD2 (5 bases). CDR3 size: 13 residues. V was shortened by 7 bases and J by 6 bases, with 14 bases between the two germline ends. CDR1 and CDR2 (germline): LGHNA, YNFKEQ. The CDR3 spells CASTLARGDTQYF. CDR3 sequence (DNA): TGTGCCAGCACCTTGGCCCGCGGGGATACGCAGTATTTT.

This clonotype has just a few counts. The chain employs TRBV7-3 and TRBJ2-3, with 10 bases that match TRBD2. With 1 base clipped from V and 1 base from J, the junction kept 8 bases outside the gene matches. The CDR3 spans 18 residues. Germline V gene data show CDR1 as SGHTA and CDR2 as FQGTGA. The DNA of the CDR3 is TGTGCCAGCAGCTTAAGGGTCTTAAGCGGGGGGGGCACAGATACGCAGTATTTT. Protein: CASSLRVLSGGGTDTQYF.

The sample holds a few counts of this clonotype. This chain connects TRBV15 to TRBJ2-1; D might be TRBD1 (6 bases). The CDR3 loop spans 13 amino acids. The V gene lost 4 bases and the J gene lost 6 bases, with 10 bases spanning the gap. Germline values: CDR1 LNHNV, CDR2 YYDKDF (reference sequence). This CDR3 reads CATSKDRPNEQFF. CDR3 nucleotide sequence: TGTGCCACCAGCAAGGACAGACCCAATGAGCAGTTCTTC.

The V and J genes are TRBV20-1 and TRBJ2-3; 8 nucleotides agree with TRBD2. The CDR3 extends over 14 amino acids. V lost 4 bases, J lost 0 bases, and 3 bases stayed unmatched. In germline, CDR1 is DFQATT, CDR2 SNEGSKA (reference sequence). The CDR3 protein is CSAKAGASTDTQYF. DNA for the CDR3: TGCAGTGCTAAAGCGGGGGCCAGCACAGATACGCAGTATTTT.

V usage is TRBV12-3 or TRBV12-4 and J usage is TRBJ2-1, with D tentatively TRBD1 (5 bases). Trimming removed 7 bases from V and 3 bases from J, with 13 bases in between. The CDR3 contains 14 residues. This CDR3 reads CASTPLQGYNEQFF. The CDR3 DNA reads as TGTGCCAGCACCCCACTCCAGGGCTACAATGAGCAGTTCTTC.

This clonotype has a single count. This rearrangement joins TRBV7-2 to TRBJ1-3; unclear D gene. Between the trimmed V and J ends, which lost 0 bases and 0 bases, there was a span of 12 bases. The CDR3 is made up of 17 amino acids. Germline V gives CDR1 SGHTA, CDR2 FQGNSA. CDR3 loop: CASSLAGRALSGNTIYF. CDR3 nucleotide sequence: TGTGCCAGCAGCTTAGCGGGAAGGGCCCTCTCTGGAAACACCATATATTTT. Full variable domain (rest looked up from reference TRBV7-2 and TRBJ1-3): GAGVSQSPSNKVTEKGKDVELRCDPISGHTALYWYRQSLGQGLEFLIYFQGNSAPDKSGLPSDRFSAERTGGSVSTLTIQRTQQEDSAVYLCASSLAGRALSGNTIYFGEGSWLTVV.

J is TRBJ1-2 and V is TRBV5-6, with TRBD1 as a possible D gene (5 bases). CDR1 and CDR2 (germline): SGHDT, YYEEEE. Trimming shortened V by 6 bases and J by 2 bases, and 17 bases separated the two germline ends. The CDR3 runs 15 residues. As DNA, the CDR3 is TGTGCCAGCACAATCTACAGGATTTGGAACTATGGCTACACCTTC. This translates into CASTIYRIWNYGYTF.

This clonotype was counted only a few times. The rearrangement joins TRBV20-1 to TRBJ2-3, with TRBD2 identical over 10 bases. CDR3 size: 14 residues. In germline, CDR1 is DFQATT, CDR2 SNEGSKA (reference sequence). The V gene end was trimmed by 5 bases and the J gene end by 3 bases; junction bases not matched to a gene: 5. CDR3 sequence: CSASSGSGTDTQYF. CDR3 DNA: TGCAGTGCTTCTAGCGGGAGTGGTACAGATACGCAGTATTTT.

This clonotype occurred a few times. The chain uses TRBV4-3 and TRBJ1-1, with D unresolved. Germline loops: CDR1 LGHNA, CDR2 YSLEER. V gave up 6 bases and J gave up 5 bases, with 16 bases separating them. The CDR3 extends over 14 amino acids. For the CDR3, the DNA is TGCGCCAGCAGTAATCGAGGCCGGACGACTGAAGCTTTCTTT. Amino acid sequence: CASSNRGRTTEAFF.

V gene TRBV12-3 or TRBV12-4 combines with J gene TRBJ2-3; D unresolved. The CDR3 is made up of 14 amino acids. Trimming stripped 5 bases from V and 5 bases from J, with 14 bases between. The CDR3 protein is CASSLTTQRDTQYF. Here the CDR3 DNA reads TGTGCCAGCAGTCTCACTACTCAGAGAGATACGCAGTATTTT.

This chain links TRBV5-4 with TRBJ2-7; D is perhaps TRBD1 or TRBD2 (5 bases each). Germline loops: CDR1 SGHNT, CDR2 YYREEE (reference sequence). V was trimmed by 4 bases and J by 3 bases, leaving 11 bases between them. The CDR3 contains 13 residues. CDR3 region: CASSVGESYEQYF. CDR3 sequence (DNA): TGTGCCAGCAGCGTAGGGGAGAGCTACGAGCAGTACTTC.

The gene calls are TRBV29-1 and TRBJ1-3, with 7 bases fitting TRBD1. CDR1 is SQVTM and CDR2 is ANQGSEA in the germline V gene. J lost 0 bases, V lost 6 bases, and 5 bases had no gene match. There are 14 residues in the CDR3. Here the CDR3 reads CSVAGQLSGNTIYF. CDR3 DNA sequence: TGCAGCGTCGCGGGACAGCTCTCTGGAAACACCATATATTTT.

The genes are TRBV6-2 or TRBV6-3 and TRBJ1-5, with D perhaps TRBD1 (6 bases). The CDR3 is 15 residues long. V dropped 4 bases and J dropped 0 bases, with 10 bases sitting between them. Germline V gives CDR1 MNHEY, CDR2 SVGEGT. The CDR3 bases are TGTGCCAGCAGTTGGGGGCGTTATAGCAATCAGCCCCAGCATTTT. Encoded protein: CASSWGRYSNQPQHF.

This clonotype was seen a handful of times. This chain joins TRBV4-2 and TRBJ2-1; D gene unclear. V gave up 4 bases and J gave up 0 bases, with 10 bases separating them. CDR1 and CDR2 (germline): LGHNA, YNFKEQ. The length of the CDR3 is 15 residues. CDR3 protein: CASSPILSSYNEQFF. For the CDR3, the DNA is TGTGCCAGCAGCCCAATCCTGAGCTCCTACAATGAGCAGTTCTTC.

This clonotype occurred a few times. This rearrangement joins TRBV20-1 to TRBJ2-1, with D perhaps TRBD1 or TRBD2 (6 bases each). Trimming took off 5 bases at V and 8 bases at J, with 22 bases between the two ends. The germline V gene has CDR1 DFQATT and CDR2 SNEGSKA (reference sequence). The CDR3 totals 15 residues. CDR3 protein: CSAGGGAVGGDEQFF. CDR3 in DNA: TGCAGTGCTGGGGGCGGCGCGGTGGGAGGCGATGAGCAGTTCTTC.

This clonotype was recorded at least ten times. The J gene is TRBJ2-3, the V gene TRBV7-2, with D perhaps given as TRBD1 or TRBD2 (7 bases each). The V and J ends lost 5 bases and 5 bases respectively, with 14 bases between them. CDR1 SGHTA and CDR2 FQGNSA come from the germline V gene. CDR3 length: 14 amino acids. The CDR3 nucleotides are TGTGCCAGCAGCCCAGGGGGGGCCGTAGATACGCAGTATTTT. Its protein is CASSPGGAVDTQYF. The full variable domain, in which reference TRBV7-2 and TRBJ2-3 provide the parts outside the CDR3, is GAGVSQSPSNKVTEKGKDVELRCDPISGHTALYWYRQSLGQGLEFLIYFQGNSAPDKSGLPSDRFSAERTGGSVSTLTIQRTQQEDSAVYLCASSPGGAVDTQYFGPGTRLTVL.

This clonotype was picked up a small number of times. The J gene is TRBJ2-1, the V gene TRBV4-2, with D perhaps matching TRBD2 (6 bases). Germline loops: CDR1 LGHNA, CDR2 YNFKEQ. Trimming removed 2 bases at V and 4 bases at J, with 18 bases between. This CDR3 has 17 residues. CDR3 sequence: CASSQRNPGVWYNEQFF. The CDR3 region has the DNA TGTGCCAGCAGCCAACGTAACCCGGGGGTATGGTACAATGAGCAGTTCTTC.